Listed here are 18 T cell receptor beta chains from one sample, sequenced in a study of T cell changes during pregnancy in multiple sclerosis. The protocol was immunoSEQ multiplex PCR, while the TCRdb copy is restricted to in-frame clones and leaves out a portion. The repertoire holds about 56,000 clones, 90% seen once, with around 2.2% in the top ten. The sequenced sample was peripheral blood, obtained in the first trimester of pregnancy. The receptors were sampled from a female donor in good health, enrolled as a control in a pregnancy study.

The V call is TRBV9, the J call TRBJ2-1; TRBD2 matches 9 bases. CDR3 length: 14 amino acids. Unmatched junction bases numbered 10, after V lost 6 bases and J lost 9 bases. CDR1 is SGDLS, CDR2 YYNGEE, per germline. The CDR3, as DNA: TGTGCCAGCAACGGGCTAGCGGGACCGGGTGAGCAGTTCTTC. It translates to CASNGLAGPGEQFF.

The chain carries TRBV10-3 and TRBJ2-2; perhaps TRBD1 as D (6 bases). The germline gives CDR1 ENHRY, CDR2 SYGVKD. V shed 7 bases and J shed 2 bases, with 8 bases lying between them. CDR3 size: 13 residues. In nucleotides, the CDR3 is TGTGCCATCAACAGGGCAAACACCGGGGAGCTGTTTTTT. As protein: CAINRANTGELFF.

The V gene is TRBV11-1, the J gene TRBJ2-7, with 7 nucleotides matching TRBD2. The J segment lost 5 bases and the V segment lost 3 bases, leaving 13 bases of the junction unmatched. The CDR3 is 16 residues long. The germline V gene encodes CDR1 SGHAT and CDR2 FQDESV (reference sequence). The CDR3 reads CASSLGRGPRDHEQYF. CDR3 sequence (DNA): TGTGCCAGCAGCTTGGGGAGGGGCCCCCGGGACCACGAGCAGTACTTC.

The V gene is TRBV5-1, the J gene TRBJ2-6; D is possibly TRBD2 (6 bases). Germline V gives CDR1 SGHRS, CDR2 YFSETQ. The CDR3 consists of 16 residues. V lost 4 bases and J 0 bases, leaving 11 bases between the germline ends. CDR3 protein: CASSPGGSSGANVLTF. CDR3 in DNA: TGCGCCAGCAGCCCCGGGGGTAGCTCTGGGGCCAACGTCCTGACTTTC.

V gene TRBV10-3 combines with J gene TRBJ1-1; the D gene is possibly TRBD1 (6 bases). Germline CDR1 and CDR2: ENHRY and SYGVKD. The germline V and J ends were trimmed by 7 bases and 0 bases, with 9 bases remaining between them. This CDR3 has 13 amino acids. The chain's CDR3 is CAITGQLNTEAFF. CDR3 in DNA: TGTGCCATCACCGGACAGTTGAACACTGAAGCTTTCTTT.

The rearrangement links TRBV19 to TRBJ2-7; 8 positions match TRBD1. V lost 5 bases and J lost 7; bases outside the gene matches: 10. Germline V gives CDR1 LNHDA, CDR2 SQIVND (reference sequence). The CDR3 runs to 14 residues. CDR3 DNA sequence: TGTGCCAGTAGTTCTTCCCAGGGGGCATGGGAGCAGTACTTC. Encoded protein: CASSSSQGAWEQYF.

The CDR3 sequence is CASSSGQGGEETQYF. The DNA for the CDR3 is TGTGCCAGCAGCTCTGGACAGGGAGGAGAGGAGACCCAGTACTTC. The chain combines TRBV7-2 with TRBJ2-5, with 8 bases fitting TRBD1. CDR3 length: 15 amino acids. The V gene end was trimmed by 4 bases and the J gene end by 5 bases; junction bases not matched to a gene: 9. CDR1 SGHTA and CDR2 FQGNSA come from the germline V gene.

V gene TRBV27 combines with J gene TRBJ1-5; 7 positions match TRBD1. The germline V gene encodes CDR1 MNHEY and CDR2 SMNVEV (reference sequence). Unmatched junction bases numbered 4, after V lost 2 bases and J lost 3 bases. CDR3 length: 15 amino acids. The CDR3 sequence: CASSLRGGPNQPQHF. The DNA for the CDR3 is TGTGCCAGCAGTTTAAGAGGGGGCCCCAATCAGCCCCAGCATTTT.

This clone was recorded only once. The V gene is TRBV7-9, the J gene TRBJ2-1; the match to TRBD1 covers 11 bases. With V trimmed by 5 bases and J by 6 bases, 12 bases remained unmatched. This CDR3 spans 17 amino acids. From germline, CDR1 is SEHNR and CDR2 FQNEAQ (reference sequence). As DNA, the CDR3 is TGTGCCAGCAGCAAACAGGGCTCGGGACAGGGGGGCAATGAGCAGTTCTTC. Encoded protein: CASSKQGSGQGGNEQFF.

The gene calls are TRBV5-6 and TRBJ2-7; weak D call: TRBD1 (6 bases). V gave up 6 bases and J gave up 0 bases, with 13 bases separating them. The CDR3 length is 14 residues. The V gene's germline CDR1 is SGHDT and CDR2 YYEEEE. The CDR3 spells CASTRDRSSYEQYF. CDR3 DNA sequence: TGTGCCAGCACCCGCGACAGGAGCTCCTACGAGCAGTACTTC.

This clone was detected only once. This chain joins TRBV27 and TRBJ1-1; perhaps TRBD1 as D (6 bases). V was trimmed by 5 bases and J by 10 bases, leaving 23 bases between them. The CDR3 length is 15 residues. The germline gives CDR1 MNHEY, CDR2 SMNVEV (reference sequence). CDR3 in amino acids: CASSPIQGLRLVAFF. CDR3 nucleotide sequence: TGTGCCAGCAGTCCGATTCAGGGGCTACGATTAGTAGCTTTCTTT.

The genes are TRBV5-1 and TRBJ1-4; D unresolved. The CDR3 is 13 residues long. Trimming left V 2 bases short and J 4 bases short, with 6 bases between. Germline assignment: CDR1 SGHRS and CDR2 YFSETQ. CDR3 protein: CASSLIINEKLFF. DNA of the CDR3: TGCGCCAGCAGCTTAATTATTAATGAAAAACTGTTTTTT.

V is TRBV13 and J is TRBJ1-6; D is ambiguous. The CDR3 covers 14 residues. CDR1 and CDR2 from the germline V gene are PRHDT and FYEKMQ (reference sequence). Trimming shortened V by 5 bases and J by 8 bases, and 13 bases separated the two germline ends. The CDR3 sequence: CASSKKNSHSPLHF. Written as DNA, the CDR3 is TGTGCCAGCAGCAAAAAGAACAGTCATTCACCCCTCCACTTT.

The rearrangement joins TRBV11-3 to TRBJ2-1; D is possibly TRBD1 (5 bases). The germline gives CDR1 SGHNT, CDR2 YENEEA. This CDR3 has 17 residues. V gave up 5 bases and J gave up 5 bases, with 22 bases separating them. The CDR3 nucleotides are TGTGCCAGCAGCCCTTATGGCGTCAGGGTTCCGAACAATGAGCAGTTCTTC. Protein: CASSPYGVRVPNNEQFF.

This rearrangement joins TRBV19 to TRBJ1-5; D possibly corresponds to TRBD1 (6 bases). The CDR3 extends over 15 amino acids. Per germline, CDR1 LNHDA and CDR2 SQIVND (reference sequence). V lost 3 bases, J lost 4 bases, and 13 bases lay in between. CDR3 protein: CASSILTGKNQPQHF. CDR3 DNA sequence: TGTGCCAGTAGTATTTTAACAGGGAAAAATCAGCCCCAGCATTTT.

The rearrangement joins TRBV6-1 to TRBJ1-5, with D tentatively TRBD1 (6 bases). The germline V and J ends were trimmed by 5 bases and 2 bases, with 13 bases remaining between them. The CDR3 contains 15 residues. Germline assignment: CDR1 MNHNS and CDR2 SASEGT. CDR3 residues: CASSMGAGGNQPQHF. CDR3 nucleotide sequence: TGTGCCAGCAGTATGGGGGCCGGGGGCAATCAGCCCCAGCATTTT.

This chain links TRBV4-2 with TRBJ1-5; D is undetermined. V lost 0 bases and J 5 bases, leaving 11 bases between the germline ends. The CDR3 has 15 amino acids. Germline loops: CDR1 LGHNA, CDR2 YNFKEQ. The CDR3 DNA sequence: TGTGCCAGCAGCCAAGATGAAGTTGAGCATCAGCCCCAGCATTTT. The encoded protein is CASSQDEVEHQPQHF.

The chain has TRBV7-8 and TRBJ1-2; 10 bases fit TRBD1. CDR3 length: 14 residues. The trim removed 4 bases at V and 8 bases at J, leaving 7 bases unmatched. Germline V CDR1 and CDR2: SGHVS, FQNEAQ. The CDR3 DNA sequence: TGTGCCAGCAGCTCAGGGACAGGGGCGGGAGGCTACACCTTC. This codes for CASSSGTGAGGYTF.